This passage covers 28 T cell receptor beta chains from one sample sequenced in a study of Ad26.COV2.S vaccination and SARS-CoV-2 variants. TCRdb's copy holds only in-frame clones and misses some; the assay was immunoSEQ multiplex PCR. The sample contains 400,000 to 450,000 clones, 80% to 95% of which appear only once. Treatment described: roughly 18 received Ad26.COV2.S at low or high dose, single or two shots; about 5 received placebo; per-sample allocation not given. Samples were taken on day 63 after the first vaccine or placebo injection. The sequencing used peripheral blood, collected in a trial of Ad26.COV2.S vaccine versus placebo. The receptor source for this set is a person between 18 and 59 years old who received the Ad26.COV2.S COVID-19 vaccine or a placebo.

The chain recombines TRBV9 with TRBJ1-2; 9 positions match TRBD1. Germline assignment: CDR1 SGDLS and CDR2 YYNGEE. The junction had 3 bases not matched to a gene; V was cut back by 3 bases and J by 6 bases. The CDR3 consists of 13 residues. As DNA, the CDR3 is TGTGCCAGCAGCGCAGACAGGGGGGATGGCTACACCTTC. Translated: CASSADRGDGYTF.

The CDR3 region is CATSDPRTSGSLAYNEQFF. For the CDR3, the DNA is TGTGCCACCAGTGACCCCCGGACTAGCGGCTCTCTCGCCTACAATGAGCAGTTCTTC. The chain joins TRBV24-1 to TRBJ2-1; 10 bases are shared with TRBD2. The J segment lost 2 bases and the V segment lost 4 bases, leaving 13 bases of the junction unmatched. Looked up from germline, CDR1 is KGHDR and CDR2 is SFDVKD. This CDR3 is built from 19 residues.

The chain is built from TRBV2 and TRBJ1-6, with D unclear. CDR3 length: 12 amino acids. V lost 4 bases and J lost 7, with 5 bases in between. Germline V gives CDR1 SNHLY, CDR2 FYNNEI. The chain's CDR3 is CASSGENSPLHF. The CDR3 DNA follows: TGTGCCAGCAGTGGAGAGAATTCACCCCTCCACTTT.

This chain connects TRBV4-3 to TRBJ2-7; D remains ambiguous. The V gene lost 0 bases and the J gene lost 1 base, with 13 bases spanning the gap. The CDR3 totals 16 residues. CDR1 is LGHNA, CDR2 YSLEER, per germline. The CDR3 region has the DNA TGCGCCAGCAGCCAAGATACAGCCGCCTATTCCTACGAGCAGTACTTC. Amino acids: CASSQDTAAYSYEQYF.

This chain uses TRBV10-3 with TRBJ1-6, with D unclear. The V and J ends lost 6 bases and 7 bases respectively, with 16 bases between them. This CDR3 is 15 amino acids long. CDR1 and CDR2 from the germline V gene are ENHRY and SYGVKD. The chain's CDR3 is CAIREGKVPNSPLHF. The CDR3 nucleotides are TGTGCCATCAGGGAGGGAAAGGTCCCGAATTCACCCCTCCACTTT.

This chain joins TRBV24-1 and TRBJ2-1, with D hard to call. The CDR3 has 12 residues. CDR1 KGHDR and CDR2 SFDVKD come from the germline V gene. Deletions cut 5 bases from V and 5 bases from J, with 6 bases between. As DNA, the CDR3 is TGTGCCACCAGTGGTCTGAACAATGAGCAGTTCTTC. Its translation: CATSGLNNEQFF.

V usage is TRBV6-6 and J usage is TRBJ2-5; the D gene is possibly TRBD1 (5 bases). Trimming removed 4 bases from V and 5 bases from J, with 14 bases in between. Germline-derived CDR1 and CDR2 are MNHNY and SVGAGI (reference sequence). The CDR3 totals 14 residues. The CDR3 coding sequence is TGTGCCAGCAGTTCTAGGCAGGGTCAGGAGACCCAGTACTTC. Protein: CASSSRQGQETQYF.

The CDR3: CASSRPSGSRNIQYF. CDR3 sequence (DNA): TGTGCCAGCAGCCGACCTAGCGGGAGTAGGAACATTCAGTACTTC. The chain has TRBV14 and TRBJ2-4, with 10 bases identical to TRBD2. This CDR3 is built from 15 residues. V lost 4 bases, J lost 7 bases, and 7 bases stayed unmatched. Germline lookup yields CDR1 SGHDN and CDR2 FVKESK.

This rearrangement joins TRBV29-1 to TRBJ1-1; D remains ambiguous. Between the trimmed V and J ends, which lost 5 bases and 3 bases, there was a span of 13 bases. The CDR3 runs 13 residues. CDR1 and CDR2 from the germline V gene are SQVTM and ANQGSEA. The CDR3 DNA sequence: TGCAGCGTTTCCAGAGGACCTGACACTGAAGCTTTCTTT. It codes for CSVSRGPDTEAFF.

The CDR3 DNA reads as TGTGCCAGCAGCTCTCTTTTGGAGCAGTACTTC. Its protein product is CASSSLLEQYF. The V call is TRBV7-9, the J call TRBJ2-7; the D is unclear. The CDR3 length is 11 residues. Germline-derived CDR1 and CDR2 are SEHNR and FQNEAQ (reference sequence). V was pared by 4 bases and J by 7 bases, with 8 bases between.

The V gene is TRBV7-2, the J gene TRBJ2-7; 10 bases match TRBD2. The CDR3 is made up of 13 amino acids. Trimming removed 6 bases from V and 5 bases from J; junction bases left unmatched: 4. Germline V lookup: CDR1 SGHTA, CDR2 FQGNSA. The CDR3 sequence: CASRTSGWDEQYF. Here the CDR3 DNA reads TGTGCCAGCAGGACTAGCGGGTGGGACGAGCAGTACTTC.

The rearrangement joins TRBV6-2 or TRBV6-3 to TRBJ2-7; D not resolved. The CDR3 is 14 amino acids. Germline CDR1 is MNHEY and CDR2 is SVGEGT. V gave up 0 bases and J gave up 2 bases, with 8 bases separating them. The chain's CDR3 is CASSYSMRTYEQYF. The CDR3 region has the DNA TGTGCCAGCAGTTACTCGATGCGAACCTACGAGCAGTACTTC.

The V call is TRBV19, the J call TRBJ1-2, with D perhaps TRBD1 (5 bases). The CDR3 runs to 15 residues. Germline V gene lookup returns CDR1 LNHDA and CDR2 SQIVND (reference sequence). Trimming left V 6 bases short and J 0 bases short, with 14 bases between. The CDR3 DNA sequence: TGTGCCAGTAGATTGAACGGGGGGGCTAACTATGGCTACACCTTC. It specifies CASRLNGGANYGYTF.

This chain links TRBV10-3 with TRBJ1-5, with D perhaps TRBD1 (5 bases). This CDR3 contains 14 residues. V dropped 5 bases and J dropped 4 bases, with 12 bases sitting between them. Germline V gene lookup returns CDR1 ENHRY and CDR2 SYGVKD. CDR3 nucleotide sequence: TGTGCCATCAGTCAAGGGGAGTCTAATCAGCCCCAGCATTTT. It translates to CAISQGESNQPQHF.

The gene calls are TRBV5-4 and TRBJ2-7; possible D gene TRBD2, 8 bases. Looked up from germline, CDR1 is SGHNT and CDR2 is YYREEE (reference sequence). There are 16 residues in the CDR3. Trimming cost V 4 bases and J 1 base, with 18 bases left between them. CDR3 sequence reads: CASSTGLAGGSYEQYF. Written as DNA, the CDR3 is TGTGCCAGCAGCACCGGACTAGCAGGGGGATCCTACGAGCAGTACTTC.

The chain recombines TRBV12-5 with TRBJ2-1; D could derive from TRBD1 or TRBD2 (6 bases each). Germline V CDR1 and CDR2: LGHNT, FRNRAP. V was cut by 1 base and J by 6 bases, with 13 bases left in between. CDR3 length: 15 residues. The CDR3 nucleotides read TGTGCTAGTGGTTTGGGGGGGGCGCCGGGCAATGAGCAGTTCTTC. Translation gives CASGLGGAPGNEQFF.

The rearrangement uses TRBV7-8 and TRBJ2-7; TRBD1 aligns across 9 bases. The germline V gene has CDR1 SGHVS and CDR2 FQNEAQ. The CDR3 runs 14 residues. Trimming at V came to 5 bases and at J to 3 bases, leaving 5 bases not matched to a gene. DNA of the CDR3: TGTGCCAGCAGCCTCCGGGACAGGGACTACGAGCAGTACTTC. Protein product: CASSLRDRDYEQYF.

The chain has TRBV5-6 and TRBJ2-1; D perhaps matches TRBD2 (6 bases). CDR3 length: 16 residues. Germline V gives CDR1 SGHDT, CDR2 YYEEEE. V lost 1 base and J lost 4, with 15 bases in between. The CDR3 reads CASSLLGPGVYNEQFF. In DNA form, the CDR3 reads TGTGCCAGCAGCTTGCTAGGACCGGGGGTGTACAATGAGCAGTTCTTC.

The chain joins TRBV19 to TRBJ2-7, with D unclear. Trimming took 8 bases from V and 6 from J, leaving 11 bases between them. Per germline, CDR1 LNHDA and CDR2 SQIVND (reference sequence). CDR3 size: 11 residues. CDR3 region: CASADGSEQYF. DNA of the CDR3: TGTGCCAGTGCTGATGGGTCCGAGCAGTACTTC.

The chain has TRBV7-2 and TRBJ2-7, with 9 positions matching TRBD2. The CDR3 totals 15 residues. Trimming cost V 6 bases and J 6 bases; bases outside gene matches: 12. The V gene's germline CDR1 is SGHTA and CDR2 FQGNSA. CDR3 nucleotide sequence: TGTGCCAGCAGAAGTACAGCGGGAGGCGGACGCGAGCAGTACTTC. Encoded protein: CASRSTAGGGREQYF.

This chain connects TRBV11-2 to TRBJ1-1; D gene ambiguous. V lost 5 bases to trimming and J lost 0 bases, with 13 bases between them. Germline CDR1 and CDR2: SGHAT and FQNNGV. This CDR3 contains 15 residues. The CDR3 nucleotides are TGTGCCAGCAGCAAGAACCCGGGCCTGAACACTGAAGCTTTCTTT. It yields the protein CASSKNPGLNTEAFF.

This rearrangement joins TRBV4-3 to TRBJ2-1; D not resolved. V was trimmed by 3 bases and J by 15 bases, leaving 15 bases between them. The CDR3 totals 12 residues. Germline CDR1 is LGHNA and CDR2 is YSLEER. The DNA of the CDR3 is TGCGCCAGCAGCCAGGTAGTGGGCCCTCGGTTCTTC. Residues: CASSQVVGPRFF.

V gene TRBV19 combines with J gene TRBJ1-5; 9 bases align to TRBD1. CDR3 length: 17 residues. Germline assignment: CDR1 LNHDA and CDR2 SQIVND (reference sequence). With 3 bases clipped from V and 0 bases from J, the junction kept 6 bases outside the gene matches. Here the CDR3 DNA reads TGTGCCAGTAGTATGGGACAGGGCTTCTTTAGCAATCAGCCCCAGCATTTT. Amino acids: CASSMGQGFFSNQPQHF.

Regarding this clone: The same CDR3 is also encoded by other DNA sequences in this sample. The chain joins TRBV5-1 to TRBJ1-6; D uncertain. The CDR3 runs to 12 residues. V was cut by 0 bases and J by 10 bases, with 5 bases left in between. The germline V gene encodes CDR1 SGHRS and CDR2 YFSETQ. Here the CDR3 reads CASSLEGSPLHF. The CDR3 nucleotides read TGCGCCAGCAGCTTGGAAGGCTCACCCCTCCACTTT.

The chain recombines TRBV4-1 with TRBJ2-1; 10 bases are a match to TRBD2. V was clipped by 1 base and J by 8 bases; unmatched bases: 14. CDR1 and CDR2 from the germline V gene are MGHRA and YSYEKL. The CDR3 spans 18 residues. CDR3 sequence reads: CASSQVNPASSGRYEQFF. In DNA form, the CDR3 reads TGCGCCAGCAGCCAAGTCAACCCCGCCTCTAGCGGGAGATATGAGCAGTTCTTC.

The gene calls are TRBV30 and TRBJ1-1; D gene uncertain. V was cut by 5 bases and J by 1 base, with 11 bases left in between. Germline CDR1 is GTSNPN and CDR2 is SVGIG (reference sequence). This CDR3 contains 13 residues. CDR3 in amino acids: CAWAAMGNTEAFF. In nucleotides, the CDR3 is TGTGCCTGGGCAGCCATGGGGAACACTGAAGCTTTCTTT. Variable domain in full (rest from reference TRBV30 and TRBJ1-1): SQTIHQWPATLVQPVGSPLSLECTVEGTSNPNLYWYRQAAGRGLQLLFYSVGIGQISSEVPQNLSASRPQDRQFILSSKKLLLSDSGFYLCAWAAMGNTEAFFGQGTRLTVV.

V usage is TRBV19 and J usage is TRBJ2-4; D possibly matches TRBD1 or TRBD2 (5 bases each). Germline CDR1 and CDR2: LNHDA and SQIVND (reference sequence). The CDR3 has 13 amino acids. Trimming cost V 7 bases and J 13 bases, with 20 bases left between them. The chain's CDR3 is CASNSVGTGRQYF. CDR3 nucleotides: TGTGCCAGTAATTCGGTCGGGACGGGTAGACAGTACTTC.

The CDR3 bases are TGTGCCAGCAGCCACAGTAGCGGTCTCGGGCAGTTCTTC. It codes for CASSHSSGLGQFF. This chain connects TRBV28 to TRBJ2-1; D is possibly TRBD2 (6 bases). Trimming removed 6 bases from V and 12 bases from J, with 18 bases in between. Germline V gene data show CDR1 as MDHEN and CDR2 as SYDVKM. This CDR3 is built from 13 residues.